This entry lists 30 T cell receptor beta chains sequenced from one sample in a study of blood T cell repertoires in COVID-19 (dated by TCRdb to the early 2020s). Library preparation employed the immunoSEQ multiplex PCR assay. TCRdb holds this immuneACCESS table with in-frame rearrangements only. Some clones are missing; in checked studies, unresolved V genes explain under half, and the rest has no known cause. Counted in this sample were roughly 220,000 clones; 75% to 90% of them appeared once. Around 2% of the sample is taken by the ten largest. Sequencing was done on a sample of peripheral blood. These TCRs come from a man younger than 40 who had recovered from COVID-19.

V usage is TRBV6-5 and J usage is TRBJ1-1, with 9 bases fitting TRBD1. Germline V gene data show CDR1 as MNHEY and CDR2 as SVGAGI. This CDR3 comprises 14 residues. Trimming took 6 bases from V and 8 from J; bases not matched to a gene: 10. The CDR3 sequence: CASSPTITGGEAFF. The CDR3 DNA follows: TGTGCCAGCAGCCCCACCATAACAGGGGGCGAAGCTTTCTTT.

The chain has TRBV19 and TRBJ1-2; D is ambiguous. The ends were cut back, 5 bases at V and 2 bases at J, with 12 bases in the middle. Germline values: CDR1 LNHDA, CDR2 SQIVND (reference sequence). This CDR3 is built from 14 residues. This CDR3 is CASSYSRANYGYTF. The CDR3 coding sequence is TGTGCCAGTAGTTATAGTAGAGCGAACTATGGCTACACCTTC. Combining the CDR3 with reference TRBV19 and TRBJ1-2 gives the whole variable domain DGGITQSPKYLFRKEGQNVTLSCEQNLNHDAMYWYRQDPGQGLRLIYYSQIVNDFQKGDIAEGYSVSREKKESFPLTVTSAQKNPTAFYLCASSYSRANYGYTFGSGTRLTVV.

The chain links TRBV7-2 to TRBJ1-2; TRBD1 aligns across 11 bases. From germline, CDR1 is SGHTA and CDR2 FQGNSA. Trimming at V came to 6 bases and at J to 4 bases, leaving 4 bases not matched to a gene. The CDR3 contains 14 residues. As DNA, the CDR3 is TGTGCCAGCAGACCCGGACAGGGGGCCTATGGCTACACCTTC. Its protein is CASRPGQGAYGYTF.

The chain carries TRBV6-5 and TRBJ1-2; D ambiguous. Trimming left V 2 bases short and J 7 bases short, with 14 bases between. The CDR3 contains 14 residues. Looked up from germline, CDR1 is MNHEY and CDR2 is SVGAGI. The CDR3 DNA reads as TGTGCCAGCAGTTACCTCGTAGAGGGTAGTGGCTACACCTTC. Protein sequence: CASSYLVEGSGYTF.

This clone was recorded only once. The chain links TRBV6-2 or TRBV6-3 to TRBJ1-2; weak D call: TRBD1 (5 bases). The CDR3 is made up of 16 amino acids. Germline loops: CDR1 MNHEY, CDR2 SVGEGT. Between the trimmed V and J ends, which lost 6 bases and 1 base, there was a span of 18 bases. CDR3 nucleotide sequence: TGTGCCAGCAGCTCCCTCCGACAGAGACATAACTATGGCTACACCTTC. Translating gives CASSSLRQRHNYGYTF.

This clone has more than one count but fewer than ten. The CDR3: CASSLNGNTEAFF. The CDR3 nucleotides read TGTGCCAGCAGTTTAAACGGGAACACTGAAGCTTTCTTT. V and J are TRBV27 and TRBJ1-1; D unclear. The CDR3 is 13 residues long. V was clipped by 2 bases and J by 1 base, with 5 bases between them. From germline, CDR1 is MNHEY and CDR2 SMNVEV (reference sequence).

The genes are TRBV5-6 and TRBJ2-3, with 9 bases lining up with TRBD1. CDR3 length: 15 residues. V shed 4 bases and J 4 bases; nucleotides not matched to a gene: 7. Germline CDR1 SGHDT, CDR2 YYEEEE. The CDR3 DNA reads as TGTGCCAGCAGCCTGGGGGACAGGGCTTCAGATACGCAGTATTTT. Translation gives CASSLGDRASDTQYF. Full variable domain (remainder filled in from reference TRBV5-6 and TRBJ2-3): DAGVTQSPTHLIKTRGQQVTLRCSPKSGHDTVSWYQQALGQGPQFIFQYYEEEERQRGNFPDRFSGHQFPNYSSELNVNALLLGDSALYLCASSLGDRASDTQYFGPGTRLTVL.

CDR3 loop: CASSAGDQPQHF. The CDR3 DNA is TGTGCCAGTAGTGCGGGGGATCAGCCCCAGCATTTT. The rearrangement links TRBV19 to TRBJ1-5, with D possibly being TRBD1 (5 bases). The CDR3 has 12 amino acids. V lost 5 bases, J lost 5 bases, and 7 bases lay in between. In germline, CDR1 is LNHDA, CDR2 SQIVND (reference sequence).

The chain has TRBV5-1 and TRBJ2-5; 9 bases line up with TRBD1. From germline, CDR1 is SGHRS and CDR2 YFSETQ. The junction had 11 bases not matched to a gene; V was cut back by 4 bases and J by 4 bases. CDR3 size: 16 residues. This CDR3 is CASSDIQGTGLETQYF. The CDR3 nucleotides read TGCGCCAGCAGCGACATACAGGGGACAGGGTTAGAGACCCAGTACTTC.

The chain links TRBV7-2 to TRBJ2-5; tentative D call: TRBD2 (6 bases). The V and J ends lost 4 bases and 0 bases respectively, with 6 bases between them. The CDR3 consists of 13 residues. In germline, CDR1 is SGHTA, CDR2 FQGNSA. The CDR3 DNA reads TGTGCCAGCAGCTGGGACTACCAAGAGACCCAGTACTTC. Translating gives CASSWDYQETQYF.

This clone was seen only a few times. The V gene is TRBV11-3, the J gene TRBJ2-7; 9 bases align to TRBD2. In germline, CDR1 is SGHNT, CDR2 YENEEA. This CDR3 is 14 amino acids long. V dropped 3 bases and J dropped 3; count of bases not matched to a gene: 3. CDR3 DNA sequence: TGTGCCAGCAGCTTTAGCGGGGGATACTACGAGCAGTACTTC. It encodes CASSFSGGYYEQYF. The full variable domain, with the rest looked up from reference TRBV11-3 and TRBJ2-7, is EAGVVQSPRYKIIEKKQPVAFWCNPISGHNTLYWYLQNLGQGPELLIRYENEEAVDDSQLPKDRFSAERLKGVDSTLKIQPAELGDSAVYLCASSFSGGYYEQYFGPGTRLTVT.

The chain recombines TRBV7-8 with TRBJ2-5; 11 nucleotides agree with TRBD1. Germline values: CDR1 SGHVS, CDR2 FQNEAQ. This CDR3 is built from 18 residues. J lost 2 bases, V lost 5 bases, and 13 bases had no gene match. The CDR3 is CASSPGDRGGSLQETQYF. CDR3 DNA: TGTGCCAGCAGCCCAGGGGACAGGGGGGGGTCCTTACAAGAGACCCAGTACTTC.

This chain connects TRBV7-2 to TRBJ2-2; TRBD2 agrees at 8 bases. The CDR3 is 15 residues long. Germline V gene sequence: CDR1 SGHTA, CDR2 FQGNSA. V lost 3 bases and J lost 7; bases outside the gene matches: 7. The CDR3 DNA is TGTGCCAGCAGCTTCTTCGGGGGGGTAGGCGGGGAGCTGTTTTTT. Its translation: CASSFFGGVGGELFF.

Here the CDR3 DNA reads TGTGCCAGCAGCTTGGGGGGCCCGATTGGGCTTGGTGAAAAACTGTTTTTT. Translation: CASSLGGPIGLGEKLFF. The V call is TRBV5-8, the J call TRBJ1-4, with a tentative D call TRBD1 (5 bases). Deletions cut 0 bases from V and 7 bases from J, with 19 bases between. This CDR3 contains 17 residues. Germline V gene data show CDR1 as SGHTS and CDR2 as YDEGEE.

The chain carries TRBV6-2 or TRBV6-3 and TRBJ1-1; no clear D gene. The V end lost 2 bases, the J end lost 4 bases, and 5 bases lay between the germline ends. The CDR3 is 12 amino acids. The V gene's germline CDR1 is MNHEY and CDR2 SVGEGT. The CDR3 sequence is CASSYGLTEAFF. CDR3 coding DNA: TGTGCCAGCAGTTACGGCCTCACTGAAGCTTTCTTT.

The chain carries TRBV10-1 and TRBJ2-3; 7 bases match TRBD2. This CDR3 is built from 13 residues. The ends lost 8 bases at V and 2 bases at J; junction bases unmatched: 4. Germline CDR1 and CDR2: WNHNN and SYGVQD (reference sequence). The CDR3 region has the DNA TGCGCCAGCCGGGGGGAGTTCACAGATACGCAGTATTTT. Translated: CASRGEFTDTQYF.

The rearrangement uses TRBV4-2 and TRBJ1-4, with D unresolved. The V gene lost 8 bases and the J gene lost 12 bases, with 19 bases spanning the gap. The germline V gene has CDR1 LGHNA and CDR2 YNFKEQ. This CDR3 has 13 residues. The CDR3 reads CASGDTAGKQLFF. The CDR3 DNA reads as TGTGCCAGCGGGGATACAGCCGGGAAACAACTGTTTTTT.

This clone was observed a few times. For the CDR3, the DNA is TGTGCCAGCAGCCCCCGTTTCTCTGGGGCCAACGTCCTGACTTTC. Translation gives CASSPRFSGANVLTF. The rearrangement uses TRBV9 and TRBJ2-6, with D unclear. V was trimmed by 4 bases and J by 0 bases, leaving 8 bases between them. Germline lookup yields CDR1 SGDLS and CDR2 YYNGEE. The CDR3 has 15 amino acids.

The rearrangement joins TRBV9 to TRBJ1-4; the match to TRBD1 covers 9 bases. From germline, CDR1 is SGDLS and CDR2 YYNGEE. V was pared by 3 bases and J by 0 bases, with 12 bases of the junction left unmatched. This CDR3 is built from 19 residues. Written as DNA, the CDR3 is TGTGCCAGCAGCGCCTCACCCGGGACAGGGATTGCAACTAATGAAAAACTGTTTTTT. Protein product: CASSASPGTGIATNEKLFF.

The DNA for the CDR3 is TGCGCCAGCAGCACCGACAGGGGATATCAGCCCCAGCATTTT. Amino acids: CASSTDRGYQPQHF. The V gene is TRBV5-1, the J gene TRBJ1-5, with 8 bases identical to TRBD1. In germline, CDR1 is SGHRS, CDR2 YFSETQ. With 4 bases clipped from V and 5 bases from J, the junction kept 5 bases outside the gene matches. The CDR3 has 14 amino acids. Filled out from reference TRBV5-1 and TRBJ1-5, the complete variable domain reads KAGVTQTPRYLIKTRGQQVTLSCSPISGHRSVSWYQQTPGQGLQFLFEYFSETQRNKGNFPGRFSGRQFSNSRSEMNVSTLELGDSALYLCASSTDRGYQPQHFGDGTRLSIL.

The chain has TRBV14 and TRBJ1-1; D uncertain. Trimming removed 5 bases at V and 6 bases at J, with 16 bases between. CDR3 size: 14 residues. Germline CDR1 reads SGHDN; CDR2 reads FVKESK. The CDR3 DNA reads as TGTGCCAGCAGCTACGGGCCCGGACTACCTGAAGCTTTCTTT. Protein: CASSYGPGLPEAFF. Based on the CDR3 plus reference TRBV14 and TRBJ1-1, the full variable domain is EAGVTQFPSHSVIEKGQTVTLRCDPISGHDNLYWYRRVMGKEIKFLLHFVKESKQDESGMPNNRFLAERTGGTYSTLKVQPAELEDSGVYFCASSYGPGLPEAFFGQGTRLTVV.

The chain links TRBV6-5 to TRBJ1-1; D is unclear. Between the trimmed V and J ends, which lost 5 bases and 7 bases, there was a span of 17 bases. Germline values: CDR1 MNHEY, CDR2 SVGAGI. The CDR3 runs to 14 residues. The CDR3 loop reads CASSQRAPRSEAFF. As DNA, the CDR3 is TGTGCCAGCAGTCAGCGGGCCCCTCGCAGTGAAGCTTTCTTT.

The rearrangement links TRBV6-4 to TRBJ1-5; D unclear. Germline-derived CDR1 and CDR2 are MRHNA and SNTAGT. This CDR3 has 14 amino acids. Trimming shortened V by 3 bases and J by 1 base, and 7 bases separated the two germline ends. The CDR3 reads CASSEELSNQPQHF. CDR3 nucleotide sequence: TGTGCCAGCAGTGAAGAACTCAGCAATCAGCCCCAGCATTTT.

Comments on this clone: This sample includes further DNA sequences coding for the same CDR3. The rearrangement joins TRBV29-1 to TRBJ2-7; 7 nucleotides line up with TRBD2. Germline CDR1 SQVTM, CDR2 ANQGSEA. Germline trimming cut 4 bases from V and 3 bases from J; bases unmatched to any gene: 0. CDR3 size: 11 residues. CDR3 amino acids: CSVGGGYEQYF. The CDR3 bases are TGCAGCGTTGGGGGGGGCTACGAGCAGTACTTC.

The genes are TRBV13 and TRBJ2-5; possible D gene TRBD2, 6 bases. The germline V gene has CDR1 PRHDT and CDR2 FYEKMQ (reference sequence). V lost 4 bases and J 2 bases, leaving 14 bases between the germline ends. This CDR3 has 15 residues. The CDR3 sequence: CASSSPGVNQETQYF. CDR3 nucleotides: TGTGCCAGCAGCTCGCCGGGAGTCAATCAAGAGACCCAGTACTTC.

The chain recombines TRBV19 with TRBJ2-6; 8 bases fit TRBD1. The trim removed 3 bases at V and 0 bases at J, leaving 7 bases unmatched. This CDR3 region has 18 residues. From germline, CDR1 is LNHDA and CDR2 SQIVND (reference sequence). The CDR3 sequence: CASSMQRQGISGANVLTF. In DNA, the CDR3 is TGTGCCAGTAGTATGCAACGACAGGGGATCTCTGGGGCCAACGTCCTGACTTTC.

A single count supports this clone. The J gene is TRBJ2-1, the V gene TRBV10-2, with TRBD2 matching 10 bases. The CDR3 is 14 residues long. Germline CDR1 and CDR2: WSHSY and SAAADI. The V segment lost 6 bases and the J segment 4 bases; nucleotides outside the gene matches: 3. The DNA for the CDR3 is TGCGCCAGCAGGGCTAGCGGGGGTTACAATGAGCAGTTCTTC. It specifies CASRASGGYNEQFF.

Written as DNA, the CDR3 is TGTGCCAGCAGCTCCGCAGGACAGTCTTACAATGAGCAGTTCTTC. This translates into CASSSAGQSYNEQFF. The chain uses TRBV7-2 and TRBJ2-1; perhaps TRBD1 as D (6 bases). The CDR3 has 15 residues. The V end lost 4 bases, the J end lost 4 bases, and 14 bases lay between the germline ends. In germline, CDR1 is SGHTA, CDR2 FQGNSA.

The rearrangement joins TRBV9 to TRBJ1-2; 8 bases align to TRBD1. CDR1 is SGDLS and CDR2 is YYNGEE in the germline V gene. There are 13 residues in the CDR3. Losses at the gene ends were 4 bases for V and 7 bases for J; bases not matched to a gene: 6. DNA of the CDR3: TGTGCCAGCAGCCCTACAGGGGGGGGTGGCTACACCTTC. Translation: CASSPTGGGGYTF.

The J gene is TRBJ1-4, the V gene TRBV6-5; 9 nucleotides match TRBD1. This CDR3 region has 14 residues. The J segment lost 5 bases and the V segment lost 4 bases, leaving 2 bases of the junction unmatched. Germline assignment: CDR1 MNHEY and CDR2 SVGAGI. The CDR3 sequence is CASSSGTGNEKLFF. CDR3 DNA: TGTGCCAGCAGTTCCGGGACAGGGAATGAAAAACTGTTTTTT.